These 8 T cell receptor beta chains share one sample of origin, sequenced in a study of OX40 agonist ivuxolimab in advanced cancers. The repertoire was sequenced with immunoSEQ multiplex PCR; TCRdb's copy has only in-frame clones and lacks some. The sample records under 25,000 clones, roughly three quarters being singletons. Sequences were derived from CD4+ or CD8+ T cells sorted from blood, sampled in a trial of the OX40 agonist ivuxolimab. These receptors were obtained from an adult with an advanced solid tumor such as melanoma, head and neck, liver or kidney cancer.

This chain joins TRBV5-3 and TRBJ2-7, with 10 bases lining up with TRBD1. TRBV5-3 falls under the ORF class, with uncertain function. The CDR3 covers 16 residues. V trimming: 5 bases; J trimming: 6 bases; junction bases outside the gene matches: 14. The CDR3 loop reads CARSCGVRDRGSEQYF. CDR3 DNA: TGTGCCAGAAGTTGCGGCGTCCGGGACAGGGGAAGCGAGCAGTACTTC.

The chain recombines TRBV27 with TRBJ2-3, with D perhaps matching TRBD1 or TRBD2 (5 bases each). V lost 5 bases and J lost 0, with 9 bases in between. CDR3 length: 14 residues. Germline lookup yields CDR1 MNHEY and CDR2 SMNVEV (reference sequence). Here the CDR3 reads CASSAGASTDTQYF. CDR3 DNA sequence: TGTGCCAGCAGTGCCGGGGCTAGCACAGATACGCAGTATTTT.

The chain employs TRBV9 and TRBJ2-1; D gene unclear. Germline CDR1 is SGDLS and CDR2 is YYNGEE. V was shortened by 3 bases and J by 6 bases, with 1 base between the two germline ends. The CDR3 runs 10 residues. In nucleotides, the CDR3 is TGTGCCAGCAGCGGCAATGAGCAGTTCTTC. Translated, it gives CASSGNEQFF.

Regarding this clone: Other DNA sequences in this specimen translate into the identical CDR3. The chain couples TRBV5-2 to TRBJ1-6. TRBV5-2 is recorded as a pseudogene. This CDR3 contains 17 residues. Here the CDR3 DNA reads TGCGCCAGCAGCCCTGAGGCTTCCAGCTCCTATAATTCACCCCTCCACTTT. Amino acid sequence: CASSPEASSSYNSPLHF.

The rearrangement uses TRBV28 and TRBJ2-3, with D maybe TRBD1 (6 bases). Trimming cost V 3 bases and J 6 bases, with 10 bases left between them. This CDR3 is 13 amino acids long. The germline V gene encodes CDR1 MDHEN and CDR2 SYDVKM. CDR3 loop: CASSFYRADTQYF. CDR3 nucleotide sequence: TGTGCCAGCAGTTTTTACAGGGCGGATACGCAGTATTTT. Based on the CDR3 plus reference TRBV28 and TRBJ2-3, the full variable domain is DVKVTQSSRYLVKRTGEKVFLECVQDMDHENMFWYRQDPGLGLRLIYFSYDVKMKEKGDIPEGYSVSREKKERFSLILESASTNQTSMYLCASSFYRADTQYFGPGTRLTVL.

V gene TRBV19 combines with J gene TRBJ2-2; D not resolved. Trimming took 4 bases from V and 2 from J, leaving 17 bases between them. CDR1 and CDR2 (germline): LNHDA, SQIVND (reference sequence). The CDR3 runs to 17 residues. The CDR3 coding sequence is TGTGCCAGTAGTAGAAGGACCAGGAGCTATAACACCGGGGAGCTGTTTTTT. This translates into CASSRRTRSYNTGELFF.

This chain uses TRBV14 with TRBJ2-7, with D possibly matching TRBD2 (6 bases). The CDR3 has 15 amino acids. The V end lost 1 base, the J end lost 2 bases, and 12 bases lay between the germline ends. CDR1 is SGHDN and CDR2 is FVKESK in the germline V gene. CDR3 sequence: CASSQGLAQTYEQYF. The DNA of the CDR3 is TGTGCCAGCAGCCAAGGGCTAGCGCAGACCTACGAGCAGTACTTC.

In the case of this clone: This likely stems from a read error, as it lies one base from a far larger clone. Additional DNA sequences in this sample encode the identical CDR3. The V gene is TRBV7-7, the J gene TRBJ1-4; D perhaps matches TRBD1 (6 bases). This CDR3 contains 14 residues. Per the germline V gene, CDR1 is SSHAT and CDR2 is FNYEAQ (reference sequence). V was cut by 5 bases and J by 4 bases, with 11 bases left in between. The CDR3 loop reads CASSQGFGNEKLFF. CDR3 nucleotides: TGTGCCAGCAGCCAGGGGTTCGGTAATGAAAAACTGTTTTTT.